The 19 T cell receptor beta chains presented below share a single source sample, sequenced in a study of blood T cell repertoires in COVID-19. Sequenced by immunoSEQ multiplex PCR; TCRdb stores in-frame clones only, minus some. The sample has about 220,000 clones, around 89% seen once. The sequencing input was PBMCs or T cells enriched from blood (not recorded which). The receptor set was obtained from a woman between 18 and 30 years old in a cohort exposed to, infected with or recovered from COVID-19 (not recorded which).

The chain combines TRBV3-1 (or the pseudogene TRBV3-2) with TRBJ1-2; D gene uncertain. Germline CDR1 and CDR2: LGHDT and YNNKEL (reference sequence). V dropped 0 bases and J dropped 4 bases, with 6 bases sitting between them. The CDR3 covers 13 residues. CDR3 protein: CASSQDNVYGYTF. CDR3 coding DNA: TGTGCCAGCAGCCAAGATAATGTCTATGGCTACACCTTC.

The chain couples TRBV5-5 to TRBJ2-7, with no clear D. The CDR3 runs to 14 residues. Germline CDR1 reads SGHKS; CDR2 reads YYEKEE (reference sequence). Trimming removed 5 bases from V and 0 bases from J, with 12 bases in between. CDR3 protein: CASSYDTFSYEQYF. CDR3 DNA sequence: TGTGCCAGCAGTTACGACACCTTCTCCTACGAGCAGTACTTC.

The chain recombines TRBV10-1 with TRBJ1-6; 9 bases are a match to TRBD1. The CDR3 is made up of 14 amino acids. Per the germline V gene, CDR1 is WNHNN and CDR2 is SYGVQD (reference sequence). The junction had 5 bases not matched to a gene; V was cut back by 6 bases and J by 8 bases. As DNA, the CDR3 is TGCGCCAGCAGCCGGGACAGGGTTGATTCACCCCTCCACTTT. Protein sequence: CASSRDRVDSPLHF.

This clone was observed a handful of times. The CDR3 sequence: CASSLVDTEAFF. For the CDR3, the DNA is TGCGCCAGCAGCCTAGTAGACACTGAAGCTTTCTTT. The chain is built from TRBV10-2 and TRBJ1-1; D unresolved. CDR3 size: 12 residues. Trimming took off 6 bases at V and 3 bases at J, with 8 bases between the two ends. Germline V gene sequence: CDR1 WSHSY, CDR2 SAAADI.

V usage is TRBV28 and J usage is TRBJ1-6; 12 bases line up with TRBD1. Germline trimming cut 7 bases from V and 9 bases from J; bases unmatched to any gene: 7. This CDR3 region has 15 residues. Germline V gene lookup returns CDR1 MDHEN and CDR2 SYDVKM. DNA for the CDR3: TGTGCCAGCACCCCGGGACAGGGGGCTGGTTCACCCCTCCACTTT. It yields the protein CASTPGQGAGSPLHF.

This clone was seen a handful of times. The rearrangement joins TRBV7-6 to TRBJ2-2, with 8 bases aligning to TRBD1. V lost 4 bases to trimming and J lost 6 bases; unmatched junction nucleotides: 7. Germline assignment: CDR1 SGHVS and CDR2 FNYEAQ. The CDR3 runs to 15 residues. In nucleotides, the CDR3 is TGTGCCAGCAGCTCACGGACAGGGAAGGCCGGGGAGCTGTTTTTT. Its protein product is CASSSRTGKAGELFF.

There are a few counts of this clone. In nucleotides, the CDR3 is TGCGCCAGCAGCGTAGACACGAGCTCCTACAATGAGCAGTTCTTC. This gives the protein CASSVDTSSYNEQFF. This sequence joins TRBV5-1 and TRBJ2-1, with unresolved D. Looked up from germline, CDR1 is SGHRS and CDR2 is YFSETQ. The CDR3 length is 15 residues. Between the trimmed V and J ends, which lost 4 bases and 0 bases, there was a span of 11 bases.

This chain links TRBV7-2 with TRBJ2-6; 8 positions agree with TRBD2. The junction had 13 bases not matched to a gene; V was cut back by 8 bases and J by 1 base. This CDR3 is 18 amino acids long. CDR1 and CDR2 (germline): SGHTA, FQGNSA. The CDR3 DNA reads as TGTGCCAGCCGCGGATCCGGGGGGGGCAAATCTGGGGCCAACGTCCTGACTTTC. It is translated as CASRGSGGGKSGANVLTF.

The V and J genes are TRBV24-1 and TRBJ2-5, with a possible D match to TRBD1 (5 bases). The germline gives CDR1 KGHDR, CDR2 SFDVKD. The length of the CDR3 is 13 residues. The V end lost 9 bases, the J end lost 5 bases, and 15 bases lay between the germline ends. CDR3 DNA sequence: TGTGCCACCGGCCGTCCAGGGTCTGAGACCCAGTACTTC. This codes for CATGRPGSETQYF.

The chain employs TRBV6-1 and TRBJ1-3; weak D call: TRBD1 (6 bases). This CDR3 is built from 17 residues. Germline CDR1 and CDR2: MNHNS and SASEGT. Trimming shortened V by 6 bases and J by 5 bases, and 23 bases separated the two germline ends. CDR3 sequence: CASRERTGTNSRNTIYF. The CDR3 coding sequence is TGTGCCAGCAGGGAAAGAACCGGGACAAACTCCCGAAACACCATATATTTT.

A remark on this clone: Distinct nucleotide sequences in the sample also encode this CDR3. This chain connects TRBV5-1 to TRBJ2-2; no clear D. V was clipped by 0 bases and J by 1 base, with 4 bases between them. From germline, CDR1 is SGHRS and CDR2 YFSETQ. The CDR3 runs to 14 residues. The CDR3 sequence is CASSLAWNTGELFF. CDR3 coding DNA: TGCGCCAGCAGCTTGGCGTGGAACACCGGGGAGCTGTTTTTT.

V is TRBV3-1 (or the pseudogene TRBV3-2) and J is TRBJ2-7; TRBD1 agrees at 7 bases. Germline CDR1 LGHDT, CDR2 YNNKEL (reference sequence). The CDR3 sequence is 17 residues long. V was clipped by 2 bases and J by 2 bases; unmatched bases: 12. In nucleotides, the CDR3 is TGTGCCAGCAGCCAAAGCCCCCCGACAGGGTTTGCCTACGAGCAGTACTTC. Its protein is CASSQSPPTGFAYEQYF.

CDR3 nucleotide sequence: TGTGCCAGCAGGGACGAATGCAGGGAAGATGCCGGGGAGCTGTTTTTT. It is translated as CASRDECREDAGELFF. V is TRBV21-1 and J is TRBJ2-2; whether TRBD1, the table's D call, matches the DNA was not checked. TRBV21-1 is classified as a pseudogene. There are 16 residues in the CDR3.

This clone was observed a single time. The V call is TRBV9, the J call TRBJ2-3; a weak D match, TRBD2 (5 bases). V lost 3 bases and J 3 bases, leaving 17 bases between the germline ends. The length of the CDR3 is 16 residues. From germline, CDR1 is SGDLS and CDR2 YYNGEE. The CDR3 region has the DNA TGTGCCAGCAGCGCAGGACTGAGCGGTTTGACAGATACGCAGTATTTT. Its protein is CASSAGLSGLTDTQYF.

CDR3 region: CASSSDGELPLHNEQFF. CDR3 nucleotides: TGTGCCAGCAGCTCGGACGGGGAATTACCCTTACACAATGAGCAGTTCTTC. The chain couples TRBV27 to TRBJ2-1; tentative D call: TRBD2 (5 bases). Trimming shortened V by 6 bases and J by 5 bases, and 23 bases separated the two germline ends. CDR3 length: 17 amino acids. Germline V gene lookup returns CDR1 MNHEY and CDR2 SMNVEV (reference sequence).

This clone was recorded only once. The chain couples TRBV3-1 (or the pseudogene TRBV3-2) to TRBJ2-7; D ambiguous. CDR3 length: 13 amino acids. V dropped 4 bases and J dropped 5 bases, with 12 bases sitting between them. The germline V gene encodes CDR1 LGHDT and CDR2 YNNKEL (reference sequence). The CDR3 loop reads CASSPPGRDEQYF. CDR3 DNA sequence: TGTGCCAGCAGCCCGCCGGGTCGCGACGAGCAGTACTTC.

This clone came up once. The chain employs TRBV5-4 and TRBJ1-2; a weak D match, TRBD1 (6 bases). V lost 0 bases and J lost 6, with 6 bases in between. CDR1 and CDR2 from the germline V gene are SGHNT and YYREEE (reference sequence). This CDR3 contains 12 residues. For the CDR3, the DNA is TGTGCCAGCAGCTTGGGACAGGATGGCTACACCTTC. Translation gives CASSLGQDGYTF.

The chain carries TRBV5-1 and TRBJ2-7, with 9 bases lining up with TRBD2. V was pared by 4 bases and J by 5 bases, with 13 bases of the junction left unmatched. CDR1 and CDR2 (germline): SGHRS, YFSETQ. This CDR3 is 16 amino acids long. In DNA form, the CDR3 reads TGCGCCAGCAGCCGTGGAAATAGCGGGAGAGGCGACGAGCAGTACTTC. Translating it yields CASSRGNSGRGDEQYF.

The chain combines TRBV7-9 with TRBJ2-5; the match to TRBD2 covers 8 bases. The CDR3 contains 19 residues. After removal of 0 bases from V and 3 bases from J, the junction contained 15 bases not matched to a gene. Germline CDR1 reads SEHNR; CDR2 reads FQNEAQ (reference sequence). The chain's CDR3 is CASSLAPSRLLAEKETQYF. CDR3 nucleotides: TGTGCCAGCAGCTTAGCGCCTAGCCGTTTACTAGCGGAAAAAGAGACCCAGTACTTC. The whole variable domain, filled in from reference TRBV7-9 and TRBJ2-5, reads DTGVSQNPRHKITKRGQNVTFRCDPISEHNRLYWYRQTLGQGPEFLTYFQNEAQLEKSRLLSDRFSAERPKGSFSTLEIQRTEQGDSAMYLCASSLAPSRLLAEKETQYFGPGTRLLVL.